This note documents a single TCR beta chain sequence. Its antigen is undetermined. The sample comes from a study of early T cells in non-severe SARS-CoV-2 infection. At the level of the study: Unpaired chains resulted from sequencing bulk RNA of unsorted whole blood.

Researchers tagged individual cDNA molecules with unique molecular identifiers. TCRdb ran MiXCR on the 5' RACE reads and lists one entry per CDR3 protein. This sample has roughly 90,000 distinct CDR3 sequences, with around 15% found just once. The V end lost 6 bases, the J end lost 8 bases, and 9 bases lay between the germline ends. This CDR3 has 11 amino acids. Germline loops: CDR1 MDHEN, CDR2 SYDVKM. The study's findings and limits: Matches to VDJdb favored anti-spike CD8 responses and missed private and CD4 specificities.

The clonotype originates from an adult who was a healthcare worker with PCR-confirmed SARS-CoV-2 infection or an uninfected control (not recorded which). V is TRBV28 and J is TRBJ2-3; a possible D gene is TRBD1 (6 bases). The sequenced sample consisted of whole blood. CDR3 region: CASSMDSTQYF. DNA of the CDR3: TGTGCCAGCAGCATGGACAGTACGCAGTATTTT.